Listed here are 26 T cell receptor beta chains from one sample, sequenced in a study of hypomethylating agent response in myelodysplastic syndrome (dated by TCRdb to the early 2020s). The method behind the library was the immunoSEQ multiplex PCR assay. TCRdb stores this immuneACCESS table with in-frame sequences only. Part of the clones is absent; in the studies checked, under half of the shortfall reflects unresolved V genes, and no reason is known for the rest. This sample gives about 5,400 clones in total; about 90% of them show up just once. The ten largest clones represent 10% of the sample. The sample consisted of bone marrow, taken before or after starting hypomethylating agent treatment for myelodysplastic syndrome (not recorded which). These receptors came from a human donor with myelodysplastic syndrome.

In this sample, this clone turned up a few times. The CDR3 DNA follows: TGTGCCAGCGGATCTACTAACTCTGGAAACACCATATATTTT. Translated, it gives CASGSTNSGNTIYF. The chain joins TRBV2 to TRBJ1-3; no reliable D call. CDR3 length equals 14 residues. CDR1 is SNHLY and CDR2 is FYNNEI in the germline V gene. V lost 8 bases and J 0 bases, leaving 11 bases between the germline ends.

The V and J genes are TRBV30 and TRBJ1-2; D is perhaps TRBD1 (6 bases). Trimming took 2 bases from V and 7 from J, leaving 20 bases between them. Germline V gene data show CDR1 as GTSNPN and CDR2 as SVGIG (reference sequence). The CDR3 is 15 amino acids. The CDR3 is CAWSHHSQGSGGYTF. The CDR3 nucleotides read TGTGCCTGGAGTCATCATTCACAGGGATCTGGTGGCTACACCTTC. Supplemented by reference TRBV30 and TRBJ1-2, the full variable domain reads SQTIHQWPATLVQPVGSPLSLECTVEGTSNPNLYWYRQAAGRGLQLLFYSVGIGQISSEVPQNLSASRPQDRQFILSSKKLLLSDSGFYLCAWSHHSQGSGGYTFGSGTRLTVV.

CDR3 amino acids: CASSLDRGIDYGYTF. The CDR3 coding sequence is TGTGCCAGCAGCTTGGACAGGGGTATAGACTATGGCTACACCTTC. This sequence joins TRBV5-4 and TRBJ1-2; 7 bases align to TRBD1. In germline, CDR1 is SGHNT, CDR2 YYREEE (reference sequence). V trimming: 0 bases; J trimming: 3 bases; junction bases outside the gene matches: 5. The CDR3 consists of 15 residues.

This clone was detected a few times. V gene TRBV4-2 combines with J gene TRBJ1-3; no clear D gene. The V gene lost 4 bases and the J gene lost 0 bases, with 10 bases spanning the gap. This CDR3 region has 15 residues. CDR1 and CDR2 (germline): LGHNA, YNFKEQ. CDR3 protein: CASSPDRSSGNTIYF. Written as DNA, the CDR3 is TGTGCCAGCAGCCCGGACCGCAGCTCTGGAAACACCATATATTTT.

The rearrangement links TRBV2 to TRBJ2-7; D remains unclear. The germline V gene has CDR1 SNHLY and CDR2 FYNNEI. Trimming left V 2 bases short and J 4 bases short, with 6 bases between. The CDR3 extends over 12 amino acids. The chain's CDR3 is CASSEKGYEQYV. CDR3 DNA: TGTGCCAGCAGTGAAAAGGGATACGAGCAGTACGTC.

A note on this clone: Other DNA sequences from this sample encode an identical CDR3 as well. The chain employs TRBV2 and TRBJ1-6; D remains ambiguous. V was clipped by 3 bases and J by 7 bases, with 13 bases between them. The CDR3 runs 15 residues. In germline, CDR1 is SNHLY, CDR2 FYNNEI. CDR3 sequence: CASSDSGVFNSPLHF. The CDR3 region has the DNA TGTGCCAGCAGTGACAGTGGTGTTTTCAATTCACCCCTCCACTTT.

The V gene is TRBV13, the J gene TRBJ1-1, with D unclear. V was shortened by 5 bases and J by 1 base, with 8 bases between the two germline ends. This CDR3 is 13 amino acids long. Germline V gene data show CDR1 as PRHDT and CDR2 as FYEKMQ (reference sequence). The DNA for the CDR3 is TGTGCCAGCAGCCCCCTTCAGAACACTGAAGCTTTCTTT. Translated: CASSPLQNTEAFF.

The chain combines TRBV6-1 with TRBJ1-5; D perhaps matches TRBD1 (5 bases). Trimming took off 5 bases at V and 1 base at J, with 9 bases between the two ends. CDR1 MNHNS and CDR2 SASEGT come from the germline V gene. The CDR3 length is 14 residues. CDR3 residues: CASSSQGSNQPQHF. CDR3 nucleotides: TGTGCCAGCAGTTCGCAGGGAAGCAATCAGCCCCAGCATTTT.

The chain couples TRBV10-3 to TRBJ1-5; D call uncertain. Germline V gives CDR1 ENHRY, CDR2 SYGVKD. Trimming removed 2 bases at V and 9 bases at J, with 8 bases between. The CDR3 is 12 amino acids. CDR3 protein: CAISERGRPQHF. Here the CDR3 DNA reads TGTGCCATCAGTGAGAGAGGGCGGCCCCAGCATTTT.

The chain has TRBV6-1 and TRBJ1-1; TRBD1 might be the D (5 bases). This CDR3 contains 15 residues. Germline CDR1 MNHNS, CDR2 SASEGT. V lost 6 bases and J 0 bases, leaving 14 bases between the germline ends. CDR3: CASRSIDRLNTEAFF. The CDR3 nucleotides read TGTGCCAGCAGGTCCATTGACAGACTGAACACTGAAGCTTTCTTT.

This chain uses TRBV9 with TRBJ1-2; D perhaps matches TRBD1 (5 bases). CDR1 is SGDLS, CDR2 YYNGEE, per germline. Trimming removed 3 bases from V and 6 bases from J, with 9 bases in between. The CDR3 runs 12 residues. The CDR3: CASSGDGDGYTF. The DNA for the CDR3 is TGTGCCAGCAGCGGGGACGGAGATGGCTACACCTTC.

This sequence joins TRBV5-1 and TRBJ1-1; the D gene is possibly TRBD1 (5 bases). Trimming cost V 0 bases and J 7 bases, with 13 bases left between them. The V gene's germline CDR1 is SGHRS and CDR2 YFSETQ. The CDR3 consists of 14 residues. The CDR3 nucleotides read TGCGCCAGCAGCTTGGCCGTGGGGCAGGGTGAAGCTTTCTTT. It specifies CASSLAVGQGEAFF.

The chain is built from TRBV18 and TRBJ2-7, with a possible D match to TRBD2 (6 bases). Germline V gene data show CDR1 as KGHSH and CDR2 as LQKENI. The CDR3 runs to 14 residues. V lost 6 bases, J lost 2 bases, and 14 bases lay in between. CDR3 amino acids: CASSPTPGAYEQYF. The DNA of the CDR3 is TGTGCCAGCTCCCCAACGCCGGGAGCCTACGAGCAGTACTTC.

V and J are TRBV10-3 and TRBJ1-5; no firm D call. This CDR3 spans 13 amino acids. CDR1 is ENHRY and CDR2 is SYGVKD in the germline V gene. Trimming left V 6 bases short and J 6 bases short, with 12 bases between. In nucleotides, the CDR3 is TGTGCCATCAGCCGTCAAGGGTCTCAGCCCCAGCATTTT. Protein sequence: CAISRQGSQPQHF.

The gene calls are TRBV11-2 and TRBJ2-7; a weak D match, TRBD2 (6 bases). The germline V gene encodes CDR1 SGHAT and CDR2 FQNNGV. The CDR3 has 13 amino acids. V was pared by 4 bases and J by 2 bases, with 9 bases between. The CDR3 DNA reads TGTGCCAGCAGCTGGGACTTAGCCTACGAGCAGTACTTC. Protein: CASSWDLAYEQYF.

V is TRBV18 and J is TRBJ1-1, with 7 bases lining up with TRBD1. The length of the CDR3 is 15 residues. The J segment lost 0 bases and the V segment lost 6 bases, leaving 7 bases of the junction unmatched. Germline CDR1 KGHSH, CDR2 LQKENI. Written as DNA, the CDR3 is TGTGCCAGCTCGCAGGGGGGGACGGTGAACACTGAAGCTTTCTTT. It encodes CASSQGGTVNTEAFF.

V is TRBV7-9 and J is TRBJ1-4, with TRBD1 matching 9 bases. CDR1 is SEHNR, CDR2 FQNEAQ, per germline (reference sequence). V shed 3 bases and J 8 bases; nucleotides not matched to a gene: 10. The CDR3 extends over 16 amino acids. CDR3 region: CASSLALTGGLEKLFF. CDR3 sequence (DNA): TGTGCCAGCAGCTTGGCCCTCACAGGGGGCTTGGAAAAACTGTTTTTT.

The chain employs TRBV10-2 and TRBJ1-1; D is perhaps TRBD1 (6 bases). The germline CDR1 and CDR2 sequences are WSHSY and SAAADI. The length of the CDR3 is 12 residues. V was cut by 8 bases and J by 2 bases, with 9 bases left in between. The CDR3 loop is CASWTANTEAFF. The DNA for the CDR3 is TGCGCCAGCTGGACAGCTAACACTGAAGCTTTCTTT.

The chain recombines TRBV27 with TRBJ1-2; 10 positions match TRBD1. The junction had 2 bases not matched to a gene; V was cut back by 6 bases and J by 4 bases. From germline, CDR1 is MNHEY and CDR2 SMNVEV (reference sequence). The CDR3 totals 13 residues. The chain's CDR3 is CASSWTGGYGYTF. CDR3 nucleotide sequence: TGTGCCAGCAGCTGGACAGGGGGCTATGGCTACACCTTC.

This chain joins TRBV2 and TRBJ1-1; the D gene is possibly TRBD1 (5 bases). V was trimmed by 3 bases and J by 3 bases, leaving 8 bases between them. The germline V gene encodes CDR1 SNHLY and CDR2 FYNNEI. This CDR3 is built from 13 residues. CDR3 DNA sequence: TGTGCCAGCAGTGAGGGGCGCTACACTGAAGCTTTCTTT. Translated, it gives CASSEGRYTEAFF.

The chain uses TRBV7-9 and TRBJ1-4; D is possibly TRBD1 (6 bases). CDR1 is SEHNR and CDR2 is FQNEAQ in the germline V gene (reference sequence). Trimming removed 5 bases at V and 0 bases at J, with 10 bases between. This CDR3 is built from 15 residues. CDR3: CASSLDSATNEKLFF. The CDR3 DNA is TGTGCCAGCAGCCTGGACAGTGCAACTAATGAAAAACTGTTTTTT. Based on the CDR3 plus reference TRBV7-9 and TRBJ1-4, the full variable domain is DTGVSQNPRHKITKRGQNVTFRCDPISEHNRLYWYRQTLGQGPEFLTYFQNEAQLEKSRLLSDRFSAERPKGSFSTLEIQRTEQGDSAMYLCASSLDSATNEKLFFGSGTQLSVL.

V usage is TRBV7-9 and J usage is TRBJ2-2; 8 bases match TRBD1. V shed 6 bases and J 3 bases; nucleotides not matched to a gene: 9. CDR1 SEHNR and CDR2 FQNEAQ come from the germline V gene (reference sequence). This CDR3 has 16 amino acids. The CDR3 DNA sequence: TGTGCCAGCAGTCAGGACAGGGCCCTGTACACCGGGGAGCTGTTTTTT. This gives the protein CASSQDRALYTGELFF.

The chain combines TRBV6-7 with TRBJ2-7; tentatively, D is TRBD1 (6 bases). TRBV6-7 is assigned to the ORF class and has an uncertain function. This CDR3 has 16 residues. Trimming took 2 bases from V and 2 from J, leaving 16 bases between them. The CDR3 DNA reads TGTGCCAGCAGTTACCCGAACCCCGAGGGGGCCTACGAGCAGTACGTC. It translates to CASSYPNPEGAYEQYV.

V is TRBV6-6 and J is TRBJ1-5, with D possibly being TRBD1 (6 bases). The ends were cut back, 7 bases at V and 2 bases at J, with 15 bases in the middle. Germline CDR1 and CDR2: MNHNY and SVGAGI (reference sequence). The CDR3 has 15 amino acids. The CDR3 protein is CASKGGGAGNQPQHF. In nucleotides, the CDR3 is TGTGCCAGCAAAGGAGGGGGGGCCGGCAATCAGCCCCAGCATTTT.

The V gene is TRBV7-9, the J gene TRBJ2-7; D is perhaps TRBD2 (6 bases). Germline lookup yields CDR1 SEHNR and CDR2 FQNEAQ (reference sequence). CDR3 length: 14 residues. Trimming left V 1 base short and J 6 bases short, with 13 bases between. This CDR3 reads CASSLEAKAGEQYF. DNA for the CDR3: TGTGCCAGCAGCTTAGAAGCCAAAGCGGGCGAGCAGTACTTC.

This clone was seen only once. This chain uses TRBV30 with TRBJ2-6, with a tentative D call TRBD2 (7 bases). The V gene lost 0 bases and the J gene lost 0 bases, with 15 bases spanning the gap. The CDR3 has 18 amino acids. Looked up from germline, CDR1 is GTSNPN and CDR2 is SVGIG (reference sequence). The DNA for the CDR3 is TGTGCCTGGAGTGTGGGGGGGCGACCCTTCTCTGGGGCCAACGTCCTGACTTTC. This gives the protein CAWSVGGRPFSGANVLTF.